This T cell receptor (beta chain) emerged from a study of blood T cell repertoires in COVID-19. Study in general: Samples of COVID-19 (acute and convalescent) were obtained from the United States, Italy and Spain.

This clone was recorded only once. Germline V CDR1 and CDR2: SGHAT, FQNNGV. Trimming took 1 base from V and 5 from J, leaving 12 bases between them. The length of the CDR3 is 14 residues. TCRdb keeps only in-frame clones here, not all; method: immunoSEQ multiplex PCR. The sample holds around 70,000 clones, approximately 80% seen once. The chain links TRBV11-2 to TRBJ2-7; D ambiguous. The receptor's source is a woman of 80 years or more with active or convalescent COVID-19. Sequenced material: peripheral blood. CDR3: CASSLVAPRDEQYF. The CDR3 DNA is TGTGCCAGCAGCTTAGTGGCACCACGGGACGAGCAGTACTTC.